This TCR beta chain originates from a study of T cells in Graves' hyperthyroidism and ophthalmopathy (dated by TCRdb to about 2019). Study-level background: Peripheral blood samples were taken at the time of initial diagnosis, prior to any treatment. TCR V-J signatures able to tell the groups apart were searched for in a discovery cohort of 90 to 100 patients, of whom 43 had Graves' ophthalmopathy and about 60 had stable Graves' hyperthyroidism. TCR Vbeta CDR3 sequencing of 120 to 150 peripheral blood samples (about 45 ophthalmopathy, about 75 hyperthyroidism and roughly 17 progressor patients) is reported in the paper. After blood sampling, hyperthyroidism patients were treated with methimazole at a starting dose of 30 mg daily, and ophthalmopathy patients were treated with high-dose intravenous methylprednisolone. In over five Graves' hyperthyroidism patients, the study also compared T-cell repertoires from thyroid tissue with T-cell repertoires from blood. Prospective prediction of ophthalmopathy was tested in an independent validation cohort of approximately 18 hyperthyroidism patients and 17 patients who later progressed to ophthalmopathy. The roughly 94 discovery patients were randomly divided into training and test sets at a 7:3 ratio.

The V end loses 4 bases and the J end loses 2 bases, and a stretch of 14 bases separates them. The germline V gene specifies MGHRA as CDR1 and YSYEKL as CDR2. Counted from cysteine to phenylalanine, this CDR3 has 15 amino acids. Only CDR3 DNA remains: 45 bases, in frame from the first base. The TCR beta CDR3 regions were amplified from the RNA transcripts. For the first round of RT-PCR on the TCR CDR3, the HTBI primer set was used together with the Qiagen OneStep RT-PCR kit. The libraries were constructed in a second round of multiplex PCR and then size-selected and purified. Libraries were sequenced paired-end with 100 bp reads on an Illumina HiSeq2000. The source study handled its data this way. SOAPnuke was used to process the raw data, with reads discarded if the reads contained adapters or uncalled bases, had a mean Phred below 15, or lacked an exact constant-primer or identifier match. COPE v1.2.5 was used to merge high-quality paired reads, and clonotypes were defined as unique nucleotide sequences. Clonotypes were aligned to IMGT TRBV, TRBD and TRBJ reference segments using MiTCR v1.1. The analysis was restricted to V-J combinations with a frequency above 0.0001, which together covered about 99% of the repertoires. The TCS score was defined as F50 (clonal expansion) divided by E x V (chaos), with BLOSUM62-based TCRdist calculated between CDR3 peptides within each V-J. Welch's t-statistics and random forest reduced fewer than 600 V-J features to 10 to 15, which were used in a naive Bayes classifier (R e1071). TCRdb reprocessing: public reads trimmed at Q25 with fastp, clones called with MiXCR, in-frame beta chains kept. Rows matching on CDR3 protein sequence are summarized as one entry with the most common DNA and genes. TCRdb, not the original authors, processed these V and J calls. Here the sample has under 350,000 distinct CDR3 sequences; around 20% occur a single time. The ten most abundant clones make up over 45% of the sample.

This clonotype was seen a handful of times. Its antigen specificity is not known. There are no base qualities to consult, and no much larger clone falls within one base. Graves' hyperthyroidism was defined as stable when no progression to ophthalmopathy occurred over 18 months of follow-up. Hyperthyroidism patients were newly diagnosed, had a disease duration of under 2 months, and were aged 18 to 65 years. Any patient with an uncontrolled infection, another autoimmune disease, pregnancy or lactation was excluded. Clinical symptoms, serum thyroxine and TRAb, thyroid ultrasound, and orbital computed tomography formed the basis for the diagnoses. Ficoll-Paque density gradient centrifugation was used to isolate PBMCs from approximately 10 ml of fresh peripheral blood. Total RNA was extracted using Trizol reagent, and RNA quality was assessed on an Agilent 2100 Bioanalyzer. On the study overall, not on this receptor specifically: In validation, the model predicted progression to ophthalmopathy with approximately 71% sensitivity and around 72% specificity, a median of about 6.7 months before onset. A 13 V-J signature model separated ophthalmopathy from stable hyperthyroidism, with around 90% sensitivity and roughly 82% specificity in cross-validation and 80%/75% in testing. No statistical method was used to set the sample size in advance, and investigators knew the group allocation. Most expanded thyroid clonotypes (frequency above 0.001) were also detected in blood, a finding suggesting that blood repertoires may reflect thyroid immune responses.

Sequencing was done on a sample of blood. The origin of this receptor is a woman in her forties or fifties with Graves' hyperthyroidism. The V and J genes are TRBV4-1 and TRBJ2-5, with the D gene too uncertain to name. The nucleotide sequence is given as TGCGCCAGCAGCCGATGGACCGACGATCAAGAGACCCAGTACTTC. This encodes CASSRWTDDQETQYF.